These 15 T cell receptor beta chains were sequenced from one sample in a study of T-cell memory formation after mild COVID-19 (dated by TCRdb to 2020 to 2022). Libraries were made using 5' RACE. The instrument given in TCRdb is Illumina NovaSeq 6000. TCRdb applied fastp at Q25 and MiXCR to the public reads, then kept only in-frame beta chains. CDR3 protein duplicates are merged, each entry listing the most common genes and DNA. This sample has under 200,000 distinct CDR3 sequences in its table, and roughly 28% of those were observed once. The ten largest account for 9.5% to 15% of the sample. Sequenced: PBMCs or a T cell subset sorted from them (not recorded which). The origin of the receptors is an adult woman who had mild COVID-19 (a few samples of this study predate the infection). The sample titles of this study are shuffled in the database, so cell type and time point are left out; the donor was told from shared clones.

The chain has TRBV29-1 and TRBJ1-1; D gene uncertain. Between the trimmed V and J ends, which lost 5 bases and 1 base, there was a span of 11 bases. Germline V CDR1 and CDR2: SQVTM, ANQGSEA. The CDR3 runs to 13 residues. CDR3 residues: CSVWAQQNTEAFF. The CDR3 DNA reads TGCAGCGTTTGGGCGCAGCAGAACACTGAAGCTTTCTTT.

This clonotype was observed a few times. The gene calls are TRBV5-1 and TRBJ2-7; the match to TRBD1 covers 8 bases. Germline CDR1 and CDR2: SGHRS and YFSETQ. CDR3 length: 12 amino acids. The junction had 3 bases not matched to a gene; V was cut back by 4 bases and J by 6 bases. CDR3 in amino acids: CASSGDRGEQYF. The CDR3 DNA sequence: TGCGCCAGCAGCGGAGACAGGGGCGAGCAGTACTTC.

The chain links TRBV3-1 to TRBJ2-1; D may be TRBD2 (6 bases). This CDR3 region has 15 residues. The V gene lost 4 bases and the J gene lost 1 base, with 11 bases spanning the gap. Germline loops: CDR1 LGHDT, CDR2 YNNKEL (reference sequence). CDR3 amino acids: CASSPGLLSYNEQFF. Here the CDR3 DNA reads TGTGCCAGCAGCCCGGGACTTCTATCCTACAATGAGCAGTTCTTC.

This clonotype has just a few counts. This chain connects TRBV6-1 to TRBJ2-7, with TRBD2 matching 10 bases. The CDR3 is made up of 16 amino acids. The V and J ends lost 2 bases and 3 bases, in that order; junction bases with no gene match: 7. Germline V CDR1 and CDR2: MNHNS, SASEGT. The CDR3 DNA sequence: TGTGCCAGCAGTGAATCCCCTAGCGGGGGTGGCTACGAGCAGTACTTC. Protein: CASSESPSGGGYEQYF.

The CDR3 region has the DNA TGCGCCAGCAGCTTGGCCGGGACGGAGGCCTACGAGCAGTACTTC. It specifies CASSLAGTEAYEQYF. The chain recombines TRBV5-1 with TRBJ2-7; D possibly uses TRBD1 or TRBD2 (5 bases each). V was clipped by 0 bases and J by 2 bases, with 12 bases between them. This CDR3 has 15 amino acids. Germline V gene data show CDR1 as SGHRS and CDR2 as YFSETQ.

V and J are TRBV28 and TRBJ1-6; no reliable D call. Germline CDR1 reads MDHEN; CDR2 reads SYDVKM. CDR3 length: 13 residues. V was trimmed by 10 bases and J by 6 bases, leaving 13 bases between them. The CDR3 DNA is TGTGCCATCCACTCGGTGGGTAATTCACCCCTCCACTTT. It is translated as CAIHSVGNSPLHF. Full variable domain (remainder filled in from reference TRBV28 and TRBJ1-6): DVKVTQSSRYLVKRTGEKVFLECVQDMDHENMFWYRQDPGLGLRLIYFSYDVKMKEKGDIPEGYSVSREKKERFSLILESASTNQTSMYLCAIHSVGNSPLHFGNGTRLTVT.

This chain joins TRBV7-9 and TRBJ1-2; no clear D gene. The CDR3 runs 14 residues. Germline V gene lookup returns CDR1 SEHNR and CDR2 FQNEAQ (reference sequence). Deletions cut 5 bases from V and 4 bases from J, with 14 bases between. CDR3 nucleotides: TGTGCCAGCAGCCGAGACGGATCCCCCTATGGCTACACCTTC. This sequence encodes CASSRDGSPYGYTF.

This clonotype was seen a handful of times. The DNA for the CDR3 is TGTGCCAGCAGCTTGGAGGCCTTTGCAACTAATGAAAAACTGTTTTTT. Translation: CASSLEAFATNEKLFF. The chain couples TRBV5-4 to TRBJ1-4; D not resolved. The CDR3 totals 16 residues. Looked up from germline, CDR1 is SGHNT and CDR2 is YYREEE (reference sequence). V dropped 0 bases and J dropped 0 bases, with 9 bases sitting between them.

This clonotype appeared a few times. The V gene is TRBV18, the J gene TRBJ1-3; 10 positions agree with TRBD1. From germline, CDR1 is KGHSH and CDR2 LQKENI. The trim removed 2 bases at V and 2 bases at J, leaving 0 bases unmatched. The CDR3 is 15 residues long. The CDR3 loop is CASSPGTGAGNTIYF. As DNA, the CDR3 is TGTGCCAGCTCACCAGGGACAGGGGCTGGAAACACCATATATTTT. The full variable domain, its missing parts supplied by reference TRBV18 and TRBJ1-3, is NAGVMQNPRHLVRRRGQEARLRCSPMKGHSHVYWYRQLPEEGLKFMVYLQKENIIDESGMPKERFSAEFPKEGPSILRIQQVVRGDSAAYFCASSPGTGAGNTIYFGEGSWLTVV.

This clonotype was seen a few times. The V and J genes are TRBV7-3 and TRBJ2-3; 8 bases match TRBD1. This CDR3 contains 14 residues. Unmatched junction bases numbered 6, after V lost 6 bases and J lost 4 bases. Germline V gives CDR1 SGHTA, CDR2 FQGTGA. CDR3 nucleotide sequence: TGTGCCAGCAGTCGCCGGGACAGGCCAGATACGCAGTATTTT. It specifies CASSRRDRPDTQYF. The variable domain in full, with the rest retrieved from reference TRBV7-3 and TRBJ2-3, is GAGVSQTPSNKVTEKGKYVELRCDPISGHTALYWYRQSLGQGPEFLIYFQGTGAADDSGLPNDRFFAVRPEGSVSTLKIQRTERGDSAVYLCASSRRDRPDTQYFGPGTRLTVL.

This chain connects TRBV3-1 to TRBJ1-4, with D maybe TRBD1 (6 bases). The germline CDR1 and CDR2 sequences are LGHDT and YNNKEL (reference sequence). V gave up 2 bases and J gave up 7 bases, with 8 bases separating them. The CDR3 loop spans 13 amino acids. CDR3 DNA: TGTGCCAGCAGCCAACAGGGGATTGAAAAACTGTTTTTT. This translates into CASSQQGIEKLFF.

The genes are TRBV11-2 and TRBJ1-1, with 10 nucleotides matching TRBD1. Germline lookup yields CDR1 SGHAT and CDR2 FQNNGV. This CDR3 has 15 residues. The junction had 6 bases not matched to a gene; V was cut back by 8 bases and J by 0 bases. The chain's CDR3 is CASRRDRGMNTEAFF. The CDR3 region has the DNA TGTGCCAGCCGCCGGGACAGGGGTATGAACACTGAAGCTTTCTTT.

This clonotype has ten or more counts. This chain links TRBV20-1 with TRBJ2-3; D is perhaps TRBD2 (5 bases). Germline lookup yields CDR1 DFQATT and CDR2 SNEGSKA (reference sequence). The CDR3 is made up of 16 amino acids. The V gene lost 0 bases and the J gene lost 0 bases, with 13 bases spanning the gap. The CDR3: CSARDPERPSTDTQYF. CDR3 DNA sequence: TGCAGTGCTAGAGATCCGGAGCGGCCTAGCACAGATACGCAGTATTTT.

This clonotype was picked up a small number of times. The rearrangement uses TRBV10-3 and TRBJ1-1; D may be TRBD1 (6 bases). The CDR3 is 13 residues long. Germline values: CDR1 ENHRY, CDR2 SYGVKD. Trimming left V 10 bases short and J 4 bases short, with 16 bases between. For the CDR3, the DNA is TGTGCCACGCAAACAGGGACTAGCACTGAAGCTTTCTTT. This gives the protein CATQTGTSTEAFF.

This clonotype occurred a few times. The chain uses TRBV5-1 and TRBJ2-3; 8 bases agree with TRBD2. The CDR3 covers 16 residues. The J segment lost 4 bases and the V segment lost 4 bases, leaving 11 bases of the junction unmatched. Germline loops: CDR1 SGHRS, CDR2 YFSETQ. The CDR3 sequence is CASSMGAGVVADTQYF. CDR3 nucleotide sequence: TGCGCCAGCAGCATGGGAGCGGGAGTGGTGGCAGATACGCAGTATTTT.